This TCR beta chain was sequenced in a study of blood T cell repertoires in COVID-19. Study-wide context: Spain, Italy and the United States supplied samples that represented acute and convalescent COVID-19.

Source study methods: For nucleated cells, counts were estimated from reference gene primer amplification. Repertoires were generated with immunoSEQ multiplex PCR, while TCRdb's copy carries only in-frame clones and drops some. V and J calls and clone size follow that table, whereas D and trimming were derived from the DNA. The sample records 200,000 to 250,000 clones, about 87% being singletons. This CDR3 is 15 amino acids long. Trimming at V came to 11 bases and at J to 3 bases, leaving 13 bases not matched to a gene. The germline gives CDR1 MDHEN, CDR2 SYDVKM. This chain links TRBV28 with TRBJ1-3; 7 bases fit TRBD1. Specimen: peripheral blood. The receptor was isolated from a man aged 25-45 years with COVID-19, enrolled during active disease. CDR3 bases: TGTGCCCACTCCGCCGGGACAGCTAATGGAAACACCATATATTTT. It translates to CAHSAGTANGNTIYF.